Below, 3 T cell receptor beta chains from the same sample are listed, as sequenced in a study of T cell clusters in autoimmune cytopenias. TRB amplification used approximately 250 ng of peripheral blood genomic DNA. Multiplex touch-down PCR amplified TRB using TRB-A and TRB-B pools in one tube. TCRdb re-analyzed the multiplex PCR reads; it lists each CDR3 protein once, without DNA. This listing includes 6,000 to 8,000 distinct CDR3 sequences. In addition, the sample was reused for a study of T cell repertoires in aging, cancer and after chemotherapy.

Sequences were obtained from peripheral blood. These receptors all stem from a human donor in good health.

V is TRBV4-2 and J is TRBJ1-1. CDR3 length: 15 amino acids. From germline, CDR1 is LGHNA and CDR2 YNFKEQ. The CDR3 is CASSQDFGRNTEAFF.

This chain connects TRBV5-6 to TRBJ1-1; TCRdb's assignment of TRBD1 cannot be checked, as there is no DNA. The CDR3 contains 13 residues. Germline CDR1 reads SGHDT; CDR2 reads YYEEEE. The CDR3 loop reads CASSSQGRGRAFF. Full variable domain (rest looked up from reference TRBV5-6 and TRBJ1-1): DAGVTQSPTHLIKTRGQQVTLRCSPKSGHDTVSWYQQALGQGPQFIFQYYEEEERQRGNFPDRFSGHQFPNYSSELNVNALLLGDSALYLCASSSQGRGRAFFGQGTRLTVV.

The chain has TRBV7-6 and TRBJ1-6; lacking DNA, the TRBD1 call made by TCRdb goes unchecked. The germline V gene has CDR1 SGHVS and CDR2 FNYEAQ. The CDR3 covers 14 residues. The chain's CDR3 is CASSTGQGDSPLHF.